The clone carrying this T cell receptor beta chain has only one observation. This sample was taken from a study of blood T cells in healthy people across ages. Study summary: Using template switching, researchers captured about one barcoded beta molecule for each two T cells.

Drawing of peripheral blood yielded 7.5 to 10 milliliters from each donor. Primers used in a second PCR of about 6 to 11 cycles were a sample-barcoded 5' primer and a J-beta primer mix. TCRdb re-analysed the 5' RACE reads in MiXCR, keeping a single row per CDR3 protein. The repertoire consists of some 710,000 distinct CDR3 sequences, with about 45% occurring once and the leading ten covering 15% to 20%. Sequences were obtained from blood. This receptor was taken from a man aged 80 or over in good health.

CDR3 sequence (DNA): TGCGCCAGCAGCGGTGGGACTAGCGGGACCACCTACAATGAGCAGTACTTC. Its translation: CASSGGTSGTTYNEQYF. This sequence joins TRBV5-1 and TRBJ2-5; the match to TRBD2 covers 13 bases. Germline CDR1 reads SGHRS; CDR2 reads YFSETQ. V was pared by 4 bases and J by 11 bases, with 17 bases of the junction left unmatched. This CDR3 is 17 amino acids long.